This TCR beta chain is drawn from a study of blood T cell repertoires in COVID-19. Data came from immunoSEQ multiplex PCR; TCRdb stores just in-frame clones and leaves some out. The table includes roughly 73,000 clones, roughly three quarters detected once. This clone was detected a few times. From germline, CDR1 is LGHDT and CDR2 YNNKEL (reference sequence). This CDR3 region has 14 residues. V lost 1 base and J lost 5, with 10 bases in between. The chain recombines TRBV3-1 (or the pseudogene TRBV3-2) with TRBJ2-3; D is possibly TRBD2 (6 bases). The receptor's source is a man aged 70-80 years with acute or convalescent COVID-19. The specimen was peripheral blood. CDR3 in amino acids: CASSQAGAGDTQYF. In DNA, the CDR3 is TGTGCCAGCAGCCAAGCGGGAGCGGGAGATACGCAGTATTTT.